This TCR beta chain was recovered during a study of molecular identifiers for immune sequencing clone quantification. This clonotype has ten or more counts. From the PCR reads, TCRdb called clonotypes with MiXCR, one entry per CDR3 protein. Altogether 460,000 or so distinct CDR3 sequences are present, 25% being singletons, with the ten largest covering 0.7% to 0.9%. Naive CD8 libraries came from about 19,000 to 1,100,000 sorted cells with 10%, 30% or 50% RNA. CDR1 is SQVTM and CDR2 is ANQGSEA in the germline V gene. V lost 7 bases and J lost 4, with 10 bases in between. This CDR3 region has 11 residues.

The genes are TRBV29-1 and TRBJ1-1; no clear D. The sequenced sample consisted of naive CD8+ T cells from blood, with Jurkat cell RNA spiked in. Documented subset: FACS-sorted CD8+CD4-CCR7+CD45RA+ naive T cells. The receptor was isolated from a human donor in good health. Some libraries in this study had Jurkat cell RNA spiked in. The CDR3 sequence: CSARFGTEAFF. The CDR3, as DNA: TGCAGCGCCCGGTTTGGCACTGAAGCTTTCTTT.